These 29 T cell receptor beta chains came from one sample sequenced in a study of PD-1 blockade in classical Hodgkin lymphoma. TCRdb keeps only in-frame clones here, not all; method: immunoSEQ multiplex PCR. The sample records about 8,500 clones, approximately 90% being singletons. Time point here: cycle 4 day 1 (C4D1), after less than seven weeks of nivolumab. All patients relapsed after autologous stem cell transplantation, and brentuximab vedotin exposure varied. Sequencing used peripheral blood mononuclear cells (PBMCs), obtained before the fourth cycle of nivolumab. These receptor sequences come from a human donor with classical Hodgkin lymphoma.

V usage is TRBV11-2 and J usage is TRBJ2-3; TRBD2 matches 8 bases. The CDR3 consists of 16 residues. Germline V lookup: CDR1 SGHAT, CDR2 FQNNGV. Unmatched junction bases numbered 9, after V lost 5 bases and J lost 2 bases. CDR3 sequence (DNA): TGTGCCAGCAGCCTCCGCGGTAGCGGGAACACAGATACGCAGTATTTT. Translated: CASSLRGSGNTDTQYF.

The chain employs TRBV27 and TRBJ2-5; 10 bases agree with TRBD2. Germline V gene sequence: CDR1 MNHEY, CDR2 SMNVEV (reference sequence). The CDR3 loop spans 15 amino acids. J lost 5 bases, V lost 2 bases, and 5 bases had no gene match. In nucleotides, the CDR3 is TGTGCCAGCAGTTTAGGGGCTAGCGGGAGTGAGACCCAGTACTTC. Its protein is CASSLGASGSETQYF.

J is TRBJ2-1 and V is TRBV28; D may be TRBD1 (6 bases). CDR1 MDHEN and CDR2 SYDVKM come from the germline V gene. The CDR3 covers 15 residues. Trimming removed 6 bases at V and 0 bases at J, with 12 bases between. The CDR3 is CASSRDRSSYNEQFF. CDR3 DNA sequence: TGTGCCAGCAGCCGCGACAGGAGCTCCTACAATGAGCAGTTCTTC.

The genes are TRBV6-1 and TRBJ1-2, with 7 bases aligning to TRBD1. Germline V CDR1 and CDR2: MNHNS, SASEGT. Trimming cost V 6 bases and J 4 bases; bases outside gene matches: 8. The CDR3 has 14 residues. CDR3 sequence (DNA): TGTGCCAGCAGGGCGACAGGGAACCTCTATGGCTACACCTTC. This gives the protein CASRATGNLYGYTF.

This clone was detected only a few times. The V and J genes are TRBV6-5 and TRBJ1-5; D unresolved. The CDR3 is made up of 13 amino acids. V shed 4 bases and J shed 5 bases, with 9 bases lying between them. Germline V CDR1 and CDR2: MNHEY, SVGAGI. The CDR3 DNA follows: TGTGCCAGCAGTTTGGGTGATCATCAGCCCCAGCATTTT. Translating it yields CASSLGDHQPQHF.

The chain combines TRBV27 with TRBJ1-5; D not certain. The CDR3 is 13 residues long. Trimming shortened V by 4 bases and J by 1 base, and 5 bases separated the two germline ends. From germline, CDR1 is MNHEY and CDR2 SMNVEV (reference sequence). The CDR3 coding sequence is TGTGCCAGCAGTTGGGAGAGCAATCAGCCCCAGCATTTT. This encodes CASSWESNQPQHF.

The genes are TRBV29-1 and TRBJ2-3; no definite D call. Germline V gene lookup returns CDR1 SQVTM and CDR2 ANQGSEA. The CDR3 sequence is 12 residues long. With 4 bases removed from V and 3 bases from J, the gap between germline ends came to 8 bases. The CDR3 loop is CSVGYGTDTQYF. CDR3 DNA: TGCAGCGTTGGCTACGGGACAGATACGCAGTATTTT.

Here the CDR3 DNA reads TGTGCCACTGCATCAACAGGGTTCTACGAGCAGTACTTC. It yields the protein CATASTGFYEQYF. The chain carries TRBV6-5 and TRBJ2-7, with a weak D call TRBD1 (6 bases). V shed 10 bases and J shed 3 bases, with 16 bases lying between them. This CDR3 contains 13 residues. Germline CDR1 reads MNHEY; CDR2 reads SVGAGI.

This clone was seen only a few times. The genes are TRBV5-1 and TRBJ2-1; TRBD2 matches 11 bases. J gave up 6 bases and V 4 bases, and 12 bases lay outside the gene matches. Germline CDR1 and CDR2: SGHRS and YFSETQ. The CDR3 has 17 amino acids. The DNA of the CDR3 is TGCGCCAGCAGCCCATCCCGGCTAGCGGGAGGAGGCAATGAGCAGTTCTTC. Translating gives CASSPSRLAGGGNEQFF.

This clone came up once. V gene TRBV7-2 combines with J gene TRBJ2-3, with a weak D call TRBD2 (6 bases). Deletions cut 1 base from V and 3 bases from J, with 17 bases between. CDR3 size: 17 residues. Per germline, CDR1 SGHTA and CDR2 FQGNSA. CDR3 residues: CASSLVPSGSKTDTQYF. As DNA, the CDR3 is TGTGCCAGCAGCTTAGTCCCCTCCGGGAGTAAGACAGATACGCAGTATTTT.

CDR3: CATSRSGTGVLYQPQHF. CDR3 bases: TGTGCCACCAGCAGGTCCGGGACAGGGGTTCTTTATCAGCCCCAGCATTTT. The rearrangement joins TRBV15 to TRBJ1-5; 10 positions agree with TRBD1. Germline V lookup: CDR1 LNHNV, CDR2 YYDKDF (reference sequence). This CDR3 has 17 residues. J lost 5 bases, V lost 3 bases, and 10 bases had no gene match.

The chain's CDR3 is CASSYPLETQYF. CDR3 nucleotides: TGTGCCAGCAGCTACCCACTAGAGACCCAGTACTTC. V usage is TRBV5-6 and J usage is TRBJ2-5; D not certain. CDR3 length: 12 residues. Trimming took off 3 bases at V and 4 bases at J, with 7 bases between the two ends. The germline CDR1 and CDR2 sequences are SGHDT and YYEEEE. Complete variable domain (other parts from reference TRBV5-6 and TRBJ2-5): DAGVTQSPTHLIKTRGQQVTLRCSPKSGHDTVSWYQQALGQGPQFIFQYYEEEERQRGNFPDRFSGHQFPNYSSELNVNALLLGDSALYLCASSYPLETQYFGPGTRLLVL.

The V call is TRBV2, the J call TRBJ2-5; 9 bases are shared with TRBD2. Germline trimming cut 5 bases from V and 3 bases from J; bases unmatched to any gene: 4. In germline, CDR1 is SNHLY, CDR2 FYNNEI. This CDR3 spans 14 amino acids. The CDR3 nucleotides are TGTGCCAGCAGTCATAGCGGGAGCGAAGAGACCCAGTACTTC. This translates into CASSHSGSEETQYF.

This clone has just a few counts. CDR3 sequence: CASSLRDSGQPQHF. The CDR3 DNA follows: TGTGCCAGCAGCTTGAGGGACAGTGGGCAGCCCCAGCATTTT. The chain employs TRBV5-5 and TRBJ1-5, with 7 nucleotides matching TRBD1. CDR1 and CDR2 from the germline V gene are SGHKS and YYEKEE (reference sequence). The trim removed 1 base at V and 7 bases at J, leaving 5 bases unmatched. There are 14 residues in the CDR3.

V gene TRBV4-2 combines with J gene TRBJ2-4; 8 bases agree with TRBD2. CDR3 length: 15 amino acids. Germline CDR1 LGHNA, CDR2 YNFKEQ. J was trimmed by 6 bases and V by 0 bases; bases with no gene match: 4. DNA of the CDR3: TGTGCCAGCAGCCAAGAGACCGGGGGGGTAAACATTCAGTACTTC. Amino acid sequence: CASSQETGGVNIQYF.

The V and J genes are TRBV6-5 and TRBJ2-7; TRBD1 agrees at 10 bases. Germline loops: CDR1 MNHEY, CDR2 SVGAGI. The length of the CDR3 is 14 residues. With 5 bases clipped from V and 4 bases from J, the junction kept 5 bases outside the gene matches. Written as DNA, the CDR3 is TGTGCCAGCAGTCTCGGACAGGGGGAATACGAGCAGTACTTC. Its translation is CASSLGQGEYEQYF.

This clone was found once. The J gene is TRBJ1-4, the V gene TRBV5-1; D not resolved. V lost 5 bases, J lost 1 base, and 6 bases lay in between. Germline V lookup: CDR1 SGHRS, CDR2 YFSETQ. There are 13 residues in the CDR3. For the CDR3, the DNA is TGCGCCAGCAGTCCGGAAACTAATGAAAAACTGTTTTTT. Translated: CASSPETNEKLFF.

This sequence joins TRBV7-2 and TRBJ2-4; a weak D match, TRBD1 (6 bases). Trimming shortened V by 1 base and J by 8 bases, and 15 bases separated the two germline ends. The CDR3 loop spans 15 amino acids. Per germline, CDR1 SGHTA and CDR2 FQGNSA. This CDR3 reads CASSLVVDRWDIQYF. DNA of the CDR3: TGTGCCAGCAGCTTAGTTGTAGACAGGTGGGACATTCAGTACTTC.

V gene TRBV19 combines with J gene TRBJ1-5, with 8 nucleotides matching TRBD1. CDR3 length equals 14 residues. J was trimmed by 6 bases and V by 3 bases; bases with no gene match: 4. CDR1 LNHDA and CDR2 SQIVND come from the germline V gene (reference sequence). The CDR3, as DNA: TGTGCCAGTAGTATGGGACAGGCAAGTCAGCCCCAGCATTTT. Protein product: CASSMGQASQPQHF. The full variable domain, rest sourced from reference TRBV19 and TRBJ1-5, is DGGITQSPKYLFRKEGQNVTLSCEQNLNHDAMYWYRQDPGQGLRLIYYSQIVNDFQKGDIAEGYSVSREKKESFPLTVTSAQKNPTAFYLCASSMGQASQPQHFGDGTRLSIL.

This chain joins TRBV11-2 and TRBJ2-5, with no clear D. The CDR3 length is 13 residues. Trimming stripped 5 bases from V and 0 bases from J, with 7 bases between. Germline V CDR1 and CDR2: SGHAT, FQNNGV. The CDR3 region has the DNA TGTGCCAGCAGCCGAGACTACCAAGAGACCCAGTACTTC. Translated, it gives CASSRDYQETQYF.

The genes are TRBV19 and TRBJ2-3; 7 bases map to TRBD1. V shed 3 bases and J 3 bases; nucleotides not matched to a gene: 3. The CDR3 has 14 amino acids. Per the germline V gene, CDR1 is LNHDA and CDR2 is SQIVND (reference sequence). CDR3 sequence: CASSISQGTDTQYF. The DNA of the CDR3 is TGTGCCAGTAGTATTTCACAGGGGACAGATACGCAGTATTTT.

This clone has just one count. The V and J genes are TRBV10-1 and TRBJ1-1, with D hard to call. This CDR3 has 14 amino acids. Trimming took 0 bases from V and 6 from J, leaving 11 bases between them. Germline CDR1 WNHNN, CDR2 SYGVQD (reference sequence). The CDR3, as DNA: TGCGCCAGCAGTGAGTCCTGGGCAGGCGCTGAAGCTTTCTTT. Its protein product is CASSESWAGAEAFF.

This chain uses TRBV5-1 with TRBJ2-3; 9 bases map to TRBD2. From germline, CDR1 is SGHRS and CDR2 YFSETQ. The CDR3 consists of 17 residues. The V gene end was trimmed by 4 bases and the J gene end by 5 bases; junction bases not matched to a gene: 14. CDR3 sequence reads: CASSPRGAGGPLDTQYF. For the CDR3, the DNA is TGCGCCAGCAGCCCCCGGGGGGCGGGAGGGCCCCTAGATACGCAGTATTTT.

A word on this clone: Other DNA sequences in the same sample also yield this CDR3. This chain uses TRBV2 with TRBJ2-1; D may match TRBD1 or TRBD2 (5 bases each). CDR1 SNHLY and CDR2 FYNNEI come from the germline V gene. The CDR3 spans 15 residues. V lost 4 bases, J lost 4 bases, and 14 bases lay in between. CDR3 protein: CASSGGTSIYNEQFF. CDR3 bases: TGTGCCAGCAGTGGAGGGACCAGCATATACAATGAGCAGTTCTTC.

The V call is TRBV10-1, the J call TRBJ2-5; D is unclear. Germline V gene lookup returns CDR1 WNHNN and CDR2 SYGVQD (reference sequence). V lost 0 bases to trimming and J lost 1 base, with 6 bases between them. The length of the CDR3 is 14 residues. CDR3 in amino acids: CASSESSVQETQYF. The DNA for the CDR3 is TGCGCCAGCAGTGAGTCAAGCGTCCAAGAGACCCAGTACTTC.

The V gene is TRBV21-1, the J gene TRBJ2-1; TRBD1 is the table's D call and was not checked against the DNA. TRBV21-1 is reported as a pseudogene. CDR3 length: 17 residues. CDR3 nucleotides: TGTGCCAGCAGCCGAACTCCGGACAGGGCGATTTCCAATGAGCAGTTCTTC. Its translation is CASSRTPDRAISNEQFF.

V is TRBV27 and J is TRBJ2-3; D gene uncertain. This CDR3 region has 16 residues. V lost 5 bases to trimming and J lost 1 base, with 16 bases between them. The germline V gene encodes CDR1 MNHEY and CDR2 SMNVEV (reference sequence). In DNA form, the CDR3 reads TGTGCCAGCAGTCTAACGGTGGGAACCCGCACAGATACGCAGTATTTT. This encodes CASSLTVGTRTDTQYF.

The J gene is TRBJ2-1, the V gene TRBV11-2; 7 nucleotides agree with TRBD2. The CDR3 has 18 amino acids. CDR1 and CDR2 from the germline V gene are SGHAT and FQNNGV. Trimming cost V 5 bases and J 2 bases; bases outside gene matches: 15. The CDR3 DNA sequence: TGTGCCAGCAGCCCCAGGTCCTTCCGACTAGCCGCCTACAATGAGCAGTTCTTC. Translation: CASSPRSFRLAAYNEQFF.

The rearrangement joins TRBV5-6 to TRBJ2-6, with TRBD2 as a possible D gene (5 bases). The V end was cut by 3 bases, the J end by 0 bases, with 10 bases between. CDR3 length: 16 amino acids. The germline V gene encodes CDR1 SGHDT and CDR2 YYEEEE. CDR3 bases: TGTGCCAGCAGCTCGCGGGCCGGCTCTGGGGCCAACGTCCTGACTTTC. This sequence encodes CASSSRAGSGANVLTF.